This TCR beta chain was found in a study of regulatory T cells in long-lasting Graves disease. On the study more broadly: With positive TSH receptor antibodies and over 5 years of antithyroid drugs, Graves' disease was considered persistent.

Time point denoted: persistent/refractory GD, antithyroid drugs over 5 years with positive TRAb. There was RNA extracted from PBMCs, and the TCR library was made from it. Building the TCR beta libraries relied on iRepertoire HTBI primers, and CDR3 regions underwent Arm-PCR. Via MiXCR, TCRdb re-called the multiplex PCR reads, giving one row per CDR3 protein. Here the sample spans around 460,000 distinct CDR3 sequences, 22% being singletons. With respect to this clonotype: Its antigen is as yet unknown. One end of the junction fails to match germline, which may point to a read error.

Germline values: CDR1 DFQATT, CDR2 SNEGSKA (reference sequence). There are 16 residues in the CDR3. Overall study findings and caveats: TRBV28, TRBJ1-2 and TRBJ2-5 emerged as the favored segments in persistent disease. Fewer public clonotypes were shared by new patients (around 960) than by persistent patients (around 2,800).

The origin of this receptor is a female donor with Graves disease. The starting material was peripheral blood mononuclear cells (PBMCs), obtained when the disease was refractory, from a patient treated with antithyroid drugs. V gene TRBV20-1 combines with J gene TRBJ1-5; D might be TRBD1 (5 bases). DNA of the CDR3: TGCGGTGCTAGAAAACGGGACGACCCAGGAAATCAGCCCCAGCATTTT. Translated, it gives CGARKRDDPGNQPQHF.